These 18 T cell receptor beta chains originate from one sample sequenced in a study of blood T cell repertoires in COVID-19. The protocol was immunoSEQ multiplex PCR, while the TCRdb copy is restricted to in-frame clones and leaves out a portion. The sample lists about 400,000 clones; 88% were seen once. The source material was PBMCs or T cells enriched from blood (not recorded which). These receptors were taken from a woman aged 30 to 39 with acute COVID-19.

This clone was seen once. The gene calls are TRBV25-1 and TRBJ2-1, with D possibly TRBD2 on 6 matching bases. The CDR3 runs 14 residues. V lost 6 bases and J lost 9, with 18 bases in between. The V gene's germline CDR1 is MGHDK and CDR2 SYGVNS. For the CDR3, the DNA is TGTGCCAGCAGCTTTAGCGGAGGGACGGGTGAGCAGTTCTTC. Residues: CASSFSGGTGEQFF.

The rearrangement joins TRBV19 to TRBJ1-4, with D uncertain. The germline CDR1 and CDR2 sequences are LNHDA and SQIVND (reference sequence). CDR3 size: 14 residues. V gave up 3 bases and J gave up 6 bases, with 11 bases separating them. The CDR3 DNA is TGTGCCAGTAGTATGGAGCCTTCCGATGAAAAACTGTTTTTT. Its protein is CASSMEPSDEKLFF.

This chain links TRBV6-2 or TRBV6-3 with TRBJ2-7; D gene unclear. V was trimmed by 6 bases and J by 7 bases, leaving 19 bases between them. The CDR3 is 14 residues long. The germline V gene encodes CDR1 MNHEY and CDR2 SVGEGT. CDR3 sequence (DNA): TGTGCCAGCAGCCCCGAAACAAACGGCAGGGAGCAGTACTTC. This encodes CASSPETNGREQYF.

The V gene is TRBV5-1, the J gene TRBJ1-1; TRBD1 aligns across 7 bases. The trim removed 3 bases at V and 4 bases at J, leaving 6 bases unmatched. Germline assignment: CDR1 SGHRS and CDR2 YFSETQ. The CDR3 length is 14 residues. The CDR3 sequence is CASSWGTAGTEAFF. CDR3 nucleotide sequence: TGCGCCAGCAGCTGGGGGACAGCAGGCACTGAAGCTTTCTTT.

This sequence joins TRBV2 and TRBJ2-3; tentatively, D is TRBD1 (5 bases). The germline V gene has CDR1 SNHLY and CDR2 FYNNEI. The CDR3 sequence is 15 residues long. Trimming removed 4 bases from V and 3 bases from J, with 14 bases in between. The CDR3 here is CASSARAGITDTQYF. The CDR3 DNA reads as TGTGCCAGCAGTGCCAGGGCAGGGATAACAGATACGCAGTATTTT.

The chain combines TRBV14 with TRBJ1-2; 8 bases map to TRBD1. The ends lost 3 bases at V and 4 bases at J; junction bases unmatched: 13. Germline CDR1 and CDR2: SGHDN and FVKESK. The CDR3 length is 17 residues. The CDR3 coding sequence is TGTGCCAGCAGCCAGGATTTCAGGGGGCACAAGAGCTATGGCTACACCTTC. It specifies CASSQDFRGHKSYGYTF.

The CDR3 loop is CASSRGLFEQYF. The CDR3 DNA sequence: TGTGCCAGCAGCCGAGGGTTATTCGAGCAGTACTTC. The chain carries TRBV5-6 and TRBJ2-7, with D perhaps TRBD2 (5 bases). CDR3 size: 12 residues. Germline loops: CDR1 SGHDT, CDR2 YYEEEE. Trimming took off 4 bases at V and 6 bases at J, with 11 bases between the two ends.

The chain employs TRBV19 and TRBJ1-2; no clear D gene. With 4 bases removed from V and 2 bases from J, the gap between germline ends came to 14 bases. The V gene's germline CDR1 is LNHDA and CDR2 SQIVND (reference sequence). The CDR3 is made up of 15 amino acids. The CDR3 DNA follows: TGTGCCAGTAGTACCTCGGGAGAGTCCAACTATGGCTACACCTTC. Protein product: CASSTSGESNYGYTF.

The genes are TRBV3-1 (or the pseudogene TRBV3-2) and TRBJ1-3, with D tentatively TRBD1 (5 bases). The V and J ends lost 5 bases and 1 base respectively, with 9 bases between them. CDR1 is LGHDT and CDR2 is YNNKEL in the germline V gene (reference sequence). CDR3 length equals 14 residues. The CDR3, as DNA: TGTGCCAGCAGCTCAGGGCGATCTGGAAACACCATATATTTT. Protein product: CASSSGRSGNTIYF.

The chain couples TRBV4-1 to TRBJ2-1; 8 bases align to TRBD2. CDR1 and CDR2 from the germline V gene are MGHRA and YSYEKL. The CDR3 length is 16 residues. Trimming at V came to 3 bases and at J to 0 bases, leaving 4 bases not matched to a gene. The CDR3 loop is CASSQIAGPSYNEQFF. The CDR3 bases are TGCGCCAGCAGCCAGATAGCGGGGCCCTCCTACAATGAGCAGTTCTTC.

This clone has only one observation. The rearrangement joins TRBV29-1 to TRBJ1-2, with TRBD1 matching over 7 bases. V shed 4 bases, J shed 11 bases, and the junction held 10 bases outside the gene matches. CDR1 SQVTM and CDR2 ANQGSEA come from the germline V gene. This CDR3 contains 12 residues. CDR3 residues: CSVGGTDNLYTF. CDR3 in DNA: TGCAGCGTTGGCGGGACAGACAATCTATACACCTTC.

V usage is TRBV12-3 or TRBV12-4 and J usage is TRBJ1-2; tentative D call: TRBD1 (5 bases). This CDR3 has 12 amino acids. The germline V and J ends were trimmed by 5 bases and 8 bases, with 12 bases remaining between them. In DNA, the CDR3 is TGTGCCAGCAGTATCAGGGTTGGCGGCTACACCTTC. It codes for CASSIRVGGYTF.

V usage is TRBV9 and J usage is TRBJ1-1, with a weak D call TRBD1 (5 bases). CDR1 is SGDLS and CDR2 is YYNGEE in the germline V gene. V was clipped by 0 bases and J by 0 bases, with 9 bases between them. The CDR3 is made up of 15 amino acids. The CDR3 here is CASSVVGGVNTEAFF. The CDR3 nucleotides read TGTGCCAGCAGCGTAGTTGGGGGGGTGAACACTGAAGCTTTCTTT.

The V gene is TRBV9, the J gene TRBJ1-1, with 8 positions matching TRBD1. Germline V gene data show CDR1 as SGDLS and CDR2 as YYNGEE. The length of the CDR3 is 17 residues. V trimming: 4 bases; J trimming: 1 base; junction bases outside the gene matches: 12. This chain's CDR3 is CASSTPDGRGPNTEAFF. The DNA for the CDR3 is TGTGCCAGCAGCACGCCGGATGGCAGGGGGCCGAACACTGAAGCTTTCTTT. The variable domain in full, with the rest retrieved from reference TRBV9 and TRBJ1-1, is DSGVTQTPKHLITATGQRVTLRCSPRSGDLSVYWYQQSLDQGLQFLIQYYNGEERAKGNILERFSAQQFPDLHSELNLSSLELGDSALYFCASSTPDGRGPNTEAFFGQGTRLTVV.

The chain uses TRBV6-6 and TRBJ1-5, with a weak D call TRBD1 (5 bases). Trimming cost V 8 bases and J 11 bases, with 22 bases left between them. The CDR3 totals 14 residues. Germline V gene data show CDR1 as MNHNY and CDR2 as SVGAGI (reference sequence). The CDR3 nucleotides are TGTGCCAGCCGTATCGGGGGTTGGCTCGCGGCCCAGCATTTT. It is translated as CASRIGGWLAAQHF.

CDR3 amino acids: CSAGGTGTGNSGANVLTF. The CDR3 DNA is TGCAGCGCGGGGGGGACGGGGACAGGTAACTCTGGGGCCAACGTCCTGACTTTC. The J gene is TRBJ2-6, the V gene TRBV29-1; D possibly matches TRBD1 or TRBD2 (8 bases each). V was pared by 7 bases and J by 0 bases, with 22 bases between. Germline CDR1 SQVTM, CDR2 ANQGSEA. This CDR3 comprises 18 residues.

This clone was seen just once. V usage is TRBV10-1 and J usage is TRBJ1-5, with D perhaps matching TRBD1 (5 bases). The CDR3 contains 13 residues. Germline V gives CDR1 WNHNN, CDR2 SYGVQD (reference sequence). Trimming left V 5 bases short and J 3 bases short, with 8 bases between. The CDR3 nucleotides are TGCGCCAGCAGTCAGGGCAACAATCAGCCCCAGCATTTT. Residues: CASSQGNNQPQHF.

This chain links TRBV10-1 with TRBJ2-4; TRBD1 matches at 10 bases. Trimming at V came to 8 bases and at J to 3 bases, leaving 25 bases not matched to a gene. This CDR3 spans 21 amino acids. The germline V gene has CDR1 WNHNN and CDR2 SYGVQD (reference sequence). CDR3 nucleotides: TGCGCCAGCCCGGCCCCCCGTCGACAGGGGGCGGGGCCCGGGGACAAAAACATTCAGTACTTC. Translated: CASPAPRRQGAGPGDKNIQYF.